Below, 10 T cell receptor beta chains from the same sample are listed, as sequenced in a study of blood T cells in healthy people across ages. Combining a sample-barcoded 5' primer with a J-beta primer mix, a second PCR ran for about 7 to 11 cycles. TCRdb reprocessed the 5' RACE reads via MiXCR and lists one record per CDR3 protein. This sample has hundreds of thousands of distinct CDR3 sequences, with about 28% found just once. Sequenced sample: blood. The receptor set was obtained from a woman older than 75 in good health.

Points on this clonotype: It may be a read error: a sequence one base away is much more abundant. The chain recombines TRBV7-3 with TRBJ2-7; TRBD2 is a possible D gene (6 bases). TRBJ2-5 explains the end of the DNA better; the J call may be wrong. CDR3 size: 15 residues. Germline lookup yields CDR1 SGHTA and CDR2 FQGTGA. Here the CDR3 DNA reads TGTACCAGCAGCCCCCGACTAGAATCGAAAGAGACCCAGTACTTC. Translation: CTSSPRLESKETQYF.

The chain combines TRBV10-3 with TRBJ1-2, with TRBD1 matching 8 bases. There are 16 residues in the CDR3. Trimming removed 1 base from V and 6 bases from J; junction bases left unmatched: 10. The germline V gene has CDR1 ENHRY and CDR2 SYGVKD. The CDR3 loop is CAISEFLGQGSDGYTF. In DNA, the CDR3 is TGTGCCATCAGTGAGTTCTTAGGACAGGGATCGGATGGCTACACCTTC.

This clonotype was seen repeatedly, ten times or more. The CDR3 nucleotides read TGCAGCGTTGGGGGGGTAGGGGATCAGCCCCAGCATTTT. Protein sequence: CSVGGVGDQPQHF. The chain joins TRBV29-1 to TRBJ1-5, with D perhaps TRBD1 (5 bases). Trimming took 4 bases from V and 5 from J, leaving 12 bases between them. Germline CDR1 reads SQVTM; CDR2 reads ANQGSEA. The CDR3 is made up of 13 amino acids.

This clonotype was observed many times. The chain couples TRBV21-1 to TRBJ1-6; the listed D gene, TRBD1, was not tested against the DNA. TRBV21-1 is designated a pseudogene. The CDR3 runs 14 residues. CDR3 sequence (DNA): TGTGCCAGCAGGGACAGTCCCGATAATTCACCCCTCCACTTT. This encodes CASRDSPDNSPLHF.

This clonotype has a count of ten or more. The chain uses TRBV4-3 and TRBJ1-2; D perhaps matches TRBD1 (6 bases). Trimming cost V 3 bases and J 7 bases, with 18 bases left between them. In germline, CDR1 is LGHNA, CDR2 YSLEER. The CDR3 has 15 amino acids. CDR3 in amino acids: CASSQALGGPGGYTF. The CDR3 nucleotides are TGCGCCAGCAGCCAGGCCTTAGGGGGGCCGGGTGGCTACACCTTC.

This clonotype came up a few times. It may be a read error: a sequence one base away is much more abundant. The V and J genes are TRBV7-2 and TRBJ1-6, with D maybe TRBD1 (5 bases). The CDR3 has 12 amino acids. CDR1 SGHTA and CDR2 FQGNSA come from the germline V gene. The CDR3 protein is CASSQGGSPPHF. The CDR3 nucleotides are TGTGCCAGCAGCCAGGGTGGTTCACCCCCCCACTTT.

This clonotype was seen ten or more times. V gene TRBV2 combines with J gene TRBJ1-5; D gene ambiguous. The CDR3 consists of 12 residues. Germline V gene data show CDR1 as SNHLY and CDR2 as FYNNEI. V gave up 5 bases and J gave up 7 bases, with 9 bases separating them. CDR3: CASSRGGQPQHF. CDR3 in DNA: TGTGCCAGCAGTCGGGGTGGGCAGCCCCAGCATTTT.

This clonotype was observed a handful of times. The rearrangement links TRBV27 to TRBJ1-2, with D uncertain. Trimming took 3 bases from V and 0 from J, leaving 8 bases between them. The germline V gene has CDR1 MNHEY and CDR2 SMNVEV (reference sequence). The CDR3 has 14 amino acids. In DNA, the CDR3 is TGTGCCAGCAGTTTCGCGGGCCCTAACTATGGCTACACCTTC. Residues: CASSFAGPNYGYTF.

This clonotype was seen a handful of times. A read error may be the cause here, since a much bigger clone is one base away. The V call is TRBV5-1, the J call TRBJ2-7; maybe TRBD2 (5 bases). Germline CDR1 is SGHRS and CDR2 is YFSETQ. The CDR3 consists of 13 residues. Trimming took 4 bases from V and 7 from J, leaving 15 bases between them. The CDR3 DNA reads TGCGCCAGCAGCGGCGCCGGGGATAATGAGCAGTACTTC. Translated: CASSGAGDNEQYF. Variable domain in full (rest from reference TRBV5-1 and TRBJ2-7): KAGVTQTPRYLIKTRGQQVTLSCSPISGHRSVSWYQQTPGQGLQFLFEYFSETQRNKGNFPGRFSGRQFSNSRSEMNVSTLELGDSALYLCASSGAGDNEQYFGPGTRLTVT.

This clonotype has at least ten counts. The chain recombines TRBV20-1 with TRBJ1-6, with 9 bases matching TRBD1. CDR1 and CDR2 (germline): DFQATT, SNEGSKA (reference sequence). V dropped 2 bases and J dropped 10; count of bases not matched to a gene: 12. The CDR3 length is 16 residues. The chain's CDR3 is CSARPEPGQGASPLHF. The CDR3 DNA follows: TGCAGTGCTAGACCCGAGCCGGGACAGGGAGCCTCACCCCTCCACTTT.